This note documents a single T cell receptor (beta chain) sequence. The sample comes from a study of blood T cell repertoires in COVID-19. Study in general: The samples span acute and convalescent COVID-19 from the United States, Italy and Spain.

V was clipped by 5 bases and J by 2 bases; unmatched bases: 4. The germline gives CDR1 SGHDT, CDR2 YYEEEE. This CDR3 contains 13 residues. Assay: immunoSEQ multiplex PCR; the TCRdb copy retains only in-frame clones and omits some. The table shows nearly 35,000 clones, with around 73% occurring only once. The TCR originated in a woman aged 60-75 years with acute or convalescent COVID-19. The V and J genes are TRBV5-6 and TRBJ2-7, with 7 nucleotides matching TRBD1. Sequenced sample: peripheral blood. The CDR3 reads CASRVTGTYEQYF. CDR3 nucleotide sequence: TGTGCCAGCAGGGTGACAGGGACCTACGAGCAGTACTTC.